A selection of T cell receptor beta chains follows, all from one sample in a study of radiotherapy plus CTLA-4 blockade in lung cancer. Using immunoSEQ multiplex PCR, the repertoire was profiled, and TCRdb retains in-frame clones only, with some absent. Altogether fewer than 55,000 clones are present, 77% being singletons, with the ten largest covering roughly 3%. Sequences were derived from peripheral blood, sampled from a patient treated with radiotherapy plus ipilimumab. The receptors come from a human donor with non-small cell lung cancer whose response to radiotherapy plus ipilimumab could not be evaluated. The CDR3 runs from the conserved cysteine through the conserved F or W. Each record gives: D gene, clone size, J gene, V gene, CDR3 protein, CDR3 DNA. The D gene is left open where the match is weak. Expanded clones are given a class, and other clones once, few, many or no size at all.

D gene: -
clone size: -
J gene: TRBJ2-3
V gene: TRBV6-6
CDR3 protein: CASSYSRDTQYF
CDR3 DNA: TGTGCCAGCAGTTACTCGAGGGATACGCAGTATTTT

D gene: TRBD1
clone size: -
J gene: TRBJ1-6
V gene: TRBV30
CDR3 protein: CAWSPGGENSPLHF
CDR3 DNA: TGTGCCTGGAGCCCAGGGGGCGAAAATTCACCCCTCCACTTT

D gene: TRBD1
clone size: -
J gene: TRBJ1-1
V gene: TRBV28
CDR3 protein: CASSLPGQGNTEAFF
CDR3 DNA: TGTGCCAGCAGCCTCCCGGGACAGGGTAACACTGAAGCTTTCTTT

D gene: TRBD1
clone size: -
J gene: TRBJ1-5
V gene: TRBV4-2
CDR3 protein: CASSQGQGDEPQHF
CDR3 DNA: TGTGCCAGCAGCCAGGGACAGGGGGATGAGCCCCAGCATTTT

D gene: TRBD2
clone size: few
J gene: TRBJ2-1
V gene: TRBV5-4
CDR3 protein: CASSYGRNNEQFF
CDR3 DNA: TGTGCCAGCAGCTACGGGAGGAACAATGAGCAGTTCTTC

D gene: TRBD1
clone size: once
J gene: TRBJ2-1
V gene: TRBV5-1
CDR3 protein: CASSHGTVYNEQFF
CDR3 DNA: TGCGCCAGCAGCCATGGGACAGTTTACAATGAGCAGTTCTTC

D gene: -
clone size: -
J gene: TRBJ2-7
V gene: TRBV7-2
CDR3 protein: CASSLQGLGEQYF
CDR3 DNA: TGTGCCAGCAGCTTGCAGGGGTTAGGCGAGCAGTACTTC

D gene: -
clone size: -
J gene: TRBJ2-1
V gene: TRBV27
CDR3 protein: CASSLSASEQFF
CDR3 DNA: TGTGCCAGCAGTTTATCGGCTAGCGAGCAGTTCTTC

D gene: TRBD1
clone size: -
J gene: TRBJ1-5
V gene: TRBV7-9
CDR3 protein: CASSPPGTGVQPQHF
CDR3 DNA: TGTGCCAGCAGCCCCCCCGGGACAGGGGTTCAGCCCCAGCATTTT

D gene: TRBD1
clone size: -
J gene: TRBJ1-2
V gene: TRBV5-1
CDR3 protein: CASSPGTGGRYGYTF
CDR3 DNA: TGCGCCAGCAGCCCCGGGACAGGGGGCCGCTATGGCTACACCTTC

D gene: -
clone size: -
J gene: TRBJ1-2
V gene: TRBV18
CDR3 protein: CASSPDSSLGVYGYTF
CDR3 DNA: TGTGCCAGCTCACCAGACAGTAGTTTGGGCGTCTATGGCTACACCTTC

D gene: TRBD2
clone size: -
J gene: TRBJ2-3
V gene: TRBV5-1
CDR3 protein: CASSLGLAQSTDTQYF
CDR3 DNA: TGCGCCAGCAGCTTGGGACTAGCCCAAAGCACAGATACGCAGTATTTT

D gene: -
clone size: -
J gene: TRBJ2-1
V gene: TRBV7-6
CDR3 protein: CASSSSGNEQFF
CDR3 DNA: TGTGCCAGCAGCTCCTCGGGCAATGAGCAGTTCTTC

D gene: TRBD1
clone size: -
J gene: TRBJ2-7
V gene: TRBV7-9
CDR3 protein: CASSLSGGYEQYF
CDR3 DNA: TGTGCCAGCAGCTTATCAGGGGGCTACGAGCAGTACTTC

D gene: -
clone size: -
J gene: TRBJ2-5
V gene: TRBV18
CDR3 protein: CASSPSSQETQYF
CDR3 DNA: TGTGCCAGCTCACCATCTAGCCAAGAGACCCAGTACTTC

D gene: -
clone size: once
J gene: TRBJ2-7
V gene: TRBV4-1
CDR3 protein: CASSQQQLSYEQYF
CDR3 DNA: TGCGCCAGCAGCCAGCAACAACTAAGCTACGAGCAGTACTTC

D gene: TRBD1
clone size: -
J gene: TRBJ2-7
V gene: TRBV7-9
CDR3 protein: CASSQTGVEQYF
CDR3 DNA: TGTGCCAGCAGCCAGACAGGGGTTGAGCAGTACTTC

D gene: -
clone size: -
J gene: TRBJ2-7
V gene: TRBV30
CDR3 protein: CAGRRGFSYEQYF
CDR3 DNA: TGTGCCGGAAGGAGGGGTTTCTCCTACGAGCAGTACTTC

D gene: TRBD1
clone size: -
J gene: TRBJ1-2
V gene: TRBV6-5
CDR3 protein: CASTGTGEGYTF
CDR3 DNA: TGTGCCAGCACCGGGACAGGGGAAGGCTACACCTTC

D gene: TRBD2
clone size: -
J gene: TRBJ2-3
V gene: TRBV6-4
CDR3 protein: CASKCGGLTLSTDTQYF
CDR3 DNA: TGTGCCAGCAAGTGCGGGGGACTAACCTTGAGCACAGATACGCAGTATTTT

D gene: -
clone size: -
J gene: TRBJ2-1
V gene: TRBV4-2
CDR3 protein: CASSQDRGANNEQFF
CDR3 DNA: TGTGCCAGCAGCCAAGACCGAGGAGCTAACAATGAGCAGTTCTTC

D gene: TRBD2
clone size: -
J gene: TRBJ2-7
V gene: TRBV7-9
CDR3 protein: CASSTRLAGKYEQYF
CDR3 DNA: TGTGCCAGCAGCACTCGACTAGCGGGAAAGTACGAGCAGTACTTC

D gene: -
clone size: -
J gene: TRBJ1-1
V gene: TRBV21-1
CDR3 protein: CASSQRSGTEAFF
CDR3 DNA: TGTGCCAGCAGCCAAAGGTCGGGGACTGAAGCTTTCTTT

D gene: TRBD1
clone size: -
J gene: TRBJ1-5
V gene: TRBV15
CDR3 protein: CATSGTGNNQPQHF
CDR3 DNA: TGTGCCACCAGCGGGACAGGCAACAATCAGCCCCAGCATTTT

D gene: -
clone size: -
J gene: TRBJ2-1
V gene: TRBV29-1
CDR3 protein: CSDRGLDNNEQFF
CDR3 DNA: TGCAGCGACCGGGGACTGGACAACAATGAGCAGTTCTTC

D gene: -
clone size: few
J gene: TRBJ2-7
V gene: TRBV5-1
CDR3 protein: CASSFQGSHEQYF
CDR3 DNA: TGCGCCAGCAGCTTCCAGGGTTCCCACGAGCAGTACTTC

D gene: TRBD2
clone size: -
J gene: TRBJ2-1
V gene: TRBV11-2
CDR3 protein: CASSLGTRTNEQFF
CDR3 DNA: TGTGCCAGCAGCTTAGGGACTAGAACCAATGAGCAGTTCTTC

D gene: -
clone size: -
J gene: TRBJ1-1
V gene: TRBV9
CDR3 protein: CASSRQGNMNTEAFF
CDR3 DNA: TGTGCCAGCTCTAGGCAGGGGAATATGAACACTGAAGCTTTCTTT

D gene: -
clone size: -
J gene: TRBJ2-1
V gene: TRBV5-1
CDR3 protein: CASSPTGNSYNEQFF
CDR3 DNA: TGCGCCAGCAGCCCTACAGGGAACTCCTACAATGAGCAGTTCTTC

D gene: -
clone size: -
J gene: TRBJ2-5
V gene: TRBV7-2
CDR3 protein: CASSLVELAQETQYF
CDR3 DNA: TGTGCCAGCAGCTTAGTAGAGCTAGCTCAAGAGACCCAGTACTTC

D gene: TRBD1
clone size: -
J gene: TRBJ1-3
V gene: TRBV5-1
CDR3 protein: CASSLVSGGASGNTIYF
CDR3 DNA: TGCGCCAGCAGCTTAGTTTCAGGGGGCGCCTCTGGAAACACCATATATTTT

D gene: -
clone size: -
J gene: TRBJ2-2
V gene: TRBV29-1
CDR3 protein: CSGTDSPGELFF
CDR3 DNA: TGCAGCGGGACCGACAGTCCCGGGGAGCTGTTTTTT

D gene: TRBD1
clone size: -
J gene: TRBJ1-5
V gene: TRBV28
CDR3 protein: CASSLDRGFKPQHF
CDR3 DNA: TGTGCCAGCAGTTTGGACAGGGGTTTCAAACCCCAGCATTTT

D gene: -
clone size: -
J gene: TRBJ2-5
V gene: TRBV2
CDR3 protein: CAGTGYQETQYF
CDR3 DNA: TGTGCCGGAACAGGTTATCAAGAGACCCAGTACTTC

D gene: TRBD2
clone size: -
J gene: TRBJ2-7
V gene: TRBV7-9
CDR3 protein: CASSFGLAGGEQYF
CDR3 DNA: TGTGCCAGCAGCTTTGGACTAGCGGGAGGCGAGCAGTACTTC

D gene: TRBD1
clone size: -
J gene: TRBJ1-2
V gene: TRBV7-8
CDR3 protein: CASSSTGWYGYTF
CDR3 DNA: TGTGCCAGCAGCTCGACAGGGTGGTATGGCTACACCTTC

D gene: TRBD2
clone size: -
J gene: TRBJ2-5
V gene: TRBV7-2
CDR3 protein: CASRASGRALETQYF
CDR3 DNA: TGTGCCAGCAGGGCTAGCGGGAGGGCCCTTGAGACCCAGTACTTC

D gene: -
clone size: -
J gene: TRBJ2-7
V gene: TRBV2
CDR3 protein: CACDTRQTISYEQYF
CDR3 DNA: TGTGCCTGCGACACTCGACAGACAATCTCCTACGAGCAGTACTTC

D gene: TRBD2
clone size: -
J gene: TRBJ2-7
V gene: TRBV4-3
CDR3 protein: CASSQEWTAGGYEQYF
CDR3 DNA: TGCGCCAGCAGCCAAGAATGGACAGCGGGGGGTTACGAGCAGTACTTC

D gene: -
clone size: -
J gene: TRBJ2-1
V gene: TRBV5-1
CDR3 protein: CASSLMFSNEQFF
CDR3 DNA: TGCGCCAGCAGCTTGATGTTCAGCAATGAGCAGTTCTTC

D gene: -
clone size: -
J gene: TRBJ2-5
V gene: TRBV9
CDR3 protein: CASSVDPTGTQETQYF
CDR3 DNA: TGTGCCAGCAGCGTAGATCCCACGGGTACCCAAGAGACCCAGTACTTC

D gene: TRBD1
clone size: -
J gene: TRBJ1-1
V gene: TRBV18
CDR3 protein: CASSPDRGGEAFF
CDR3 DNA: TGTGCCAGCTCACCGGACAGGGGCGGGGAAGCTTTCTTT

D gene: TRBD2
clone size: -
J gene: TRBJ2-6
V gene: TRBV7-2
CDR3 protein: CASTGGATLSGANVLTF
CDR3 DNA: TGTGCCAGCACCGGGGGGGCGACCCTCTCTGGGGCCAACGTCCTGACTTTC

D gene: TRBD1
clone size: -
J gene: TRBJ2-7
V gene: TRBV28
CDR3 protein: CASSLARGLRYEQYF
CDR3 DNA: TGTGCCAGCAGTTTAGCCAGGGGGCTTAGGTACGAGCAGTACTTC

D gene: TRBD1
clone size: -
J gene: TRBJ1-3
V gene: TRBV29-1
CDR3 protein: CSVRTGETGNTIYF
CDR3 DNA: TGCAGCGTTCGCACAGGGGAAACTGGAAACACCATATATTTT

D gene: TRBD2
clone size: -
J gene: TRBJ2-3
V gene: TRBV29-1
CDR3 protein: CSVPGDAGGSTDTQYF
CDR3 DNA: TGCAGCGTCCCGGGGGATGCGGGAGGGAGCACAGATACGCAGTATTTT

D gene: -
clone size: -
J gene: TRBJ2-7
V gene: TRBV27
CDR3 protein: CASSPRLRGFEQYF
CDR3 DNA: TGTGCCAGCAGTCCCCGGCTGCGAGGGTTCGAGCAGTACTTC

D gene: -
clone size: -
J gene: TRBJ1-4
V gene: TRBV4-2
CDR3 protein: CASSQGGGNEKLFF
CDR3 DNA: TGTGCCAGCAGCCAAGGGGGGGGGAATGAAAAACTGTTTTTT

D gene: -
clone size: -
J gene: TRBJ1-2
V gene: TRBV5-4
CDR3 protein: CASSWGGSGYTF
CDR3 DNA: TGTGCCAGCAGCTGGGGGGGCTCCGGCTACACCTTC

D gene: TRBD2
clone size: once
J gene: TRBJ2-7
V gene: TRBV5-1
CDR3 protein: CASSRDASGISYEQYF
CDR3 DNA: TGCGCCAGCAGCCGCGATGCTAGCGGAATCTCCTACGAGCAGTACTTC

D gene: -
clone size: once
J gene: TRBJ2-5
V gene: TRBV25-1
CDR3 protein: CASSIRRATETQYF
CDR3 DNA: TGTGCCAGCAGTATCCGGAGGGCCACAGAGACCCAGTACTTC

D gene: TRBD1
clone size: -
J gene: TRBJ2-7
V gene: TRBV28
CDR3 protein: CASSLSGTGREQYF
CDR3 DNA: TGTGCCAGCAGTTTATCCGGGACAGGGAGGGAGCAGTACTTC

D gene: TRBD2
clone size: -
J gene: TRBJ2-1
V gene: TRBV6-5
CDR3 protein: CASSYRLAGGEQFF
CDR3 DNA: TGTGCCAGCAGTTACCGGCTAGCGGGAGGAGAGCAGTTCTTC

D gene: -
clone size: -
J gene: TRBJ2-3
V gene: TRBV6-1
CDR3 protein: CASTHGQYGGDTQYF
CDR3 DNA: TGTGCCAGCACTCACGGACAGTACGGCGGTGATACGCAGTATTTT